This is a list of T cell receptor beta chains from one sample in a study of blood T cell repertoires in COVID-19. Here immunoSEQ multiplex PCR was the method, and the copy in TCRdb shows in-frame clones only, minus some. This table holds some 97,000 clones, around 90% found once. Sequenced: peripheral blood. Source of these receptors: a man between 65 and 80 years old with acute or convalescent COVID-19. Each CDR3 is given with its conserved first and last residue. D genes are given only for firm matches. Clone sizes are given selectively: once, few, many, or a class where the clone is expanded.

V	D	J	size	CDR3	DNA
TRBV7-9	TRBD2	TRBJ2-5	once	CASSPRGSGGLGETQYF	TGTGCCAGCAGCCCACGAGGGAGCGGGGGTTTAGGGGAGACCCAGTACTTC
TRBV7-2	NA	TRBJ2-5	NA	CASSSGEQETQYF	TGTGCCAGCAGCTCCGGGGAACAAGAGACCCAGTACTTC
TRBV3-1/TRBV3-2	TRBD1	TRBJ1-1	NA	CASSLSQGGNTEAFF	TGTGCCAGCAGCCTATCACAGGGGGGGAACACTGAAGCTTTCTTT
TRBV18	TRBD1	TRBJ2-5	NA	CASSPRQGETQYF	TGTGCCAGCTCACCGAGACAGGGGGAGACCCAGTACTTC
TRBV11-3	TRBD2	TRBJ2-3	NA	CASSFPGTSGRIADTQYF	TGTGCCAGCAGCTTCCCCGGGACTAGCGGGAGGATAGCAGATACGCAGTATTTT
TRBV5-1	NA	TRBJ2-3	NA	CASSLKGTTSTDTQYF	TGCGCCAGCAGCTTGAAAGGGACAACTAGCACAGATACGCAGTATTTT
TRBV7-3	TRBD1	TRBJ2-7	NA	CASSSGTGGPYEQYF	TGTGCCAGCAGCTCCGGGACAGGGGGCCCCTACGAGCAGTACTTC
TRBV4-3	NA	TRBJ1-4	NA	CASSQYKDRNEKLFF	TGCGCCAGCAGCCAATACAAAGACAGGAATGAAAAACTGTTTTTT
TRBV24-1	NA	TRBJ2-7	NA	CATSDSRTGIYEQYF	TGTGCCACCAGTGATTCGAGAACAGGGATCTACGAGCAGTACTTC
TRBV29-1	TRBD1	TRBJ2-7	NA	CSVEDGPGQGQYF	TGCAGCGTTGAAGATGGTCCGGGACAGGGTCAGTACTTC
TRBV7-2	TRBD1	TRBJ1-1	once	CASSSMGGQGTEAFF	TGTGCCAGCAGCTCAATGGGGGGACAGGGCACTGAAGCTTTCTTT
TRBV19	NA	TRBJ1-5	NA	CASSIRAGKNQPQHF	TGTGCCAGTAGTATCCGGGCGGGTAAGAATCAGCCCCAGCATTTT
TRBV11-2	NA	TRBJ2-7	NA	CASSLSRVEQYF	TGTGCCAGCAGCTTGTCCCGGGTTGAGCAGTACTTC
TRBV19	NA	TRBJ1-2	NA	CASSPRTEGNYGYTF	TGTGCCAGTAGTCCCCGGACAGAGGGTAACTATGGCTACACCTTC
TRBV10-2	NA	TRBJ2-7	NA	CASTGPTYEQYF	TGCGCCAGTACAGGGCCCACCTACGAGCAGTACTTC
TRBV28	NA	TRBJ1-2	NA	CASSFLGARGGYTF	TGTGCCAGCAGTTTTTTGGGGGCGAGAGGTGGCTACACCTTC
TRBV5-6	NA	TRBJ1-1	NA	CASSLYVSGAFF	TGTGCCAGCAGCTTATACGTATCCGGGGCTTTCTTT
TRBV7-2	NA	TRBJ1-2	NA	CASSLLQIHGYTF	TGTGCCAGCAGCTTACTACAGATCCATGGCTACACCTTC
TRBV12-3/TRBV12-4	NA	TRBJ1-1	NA	CASTLDRGEAFF	TGTGCCAGCACCCTGGACAGAGGTGAAGCTTTCTTT
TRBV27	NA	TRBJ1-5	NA	CASSFGNQPQHF	TGTGCCAGCAGTTTCGGCAATCAGCCCCAGCATTTT
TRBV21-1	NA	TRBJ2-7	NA	CASSKGQNYEQYF	TGTGCCAGCAGCAAGGGACAGAACTACGAGCAGTACTTC
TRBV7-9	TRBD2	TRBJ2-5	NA	CASSYPGLAGGGETQYF	TGTGCCAGCAGCTATCCGGGACTAGCGGGAGGCGGGGAGACCCAGTACTTC
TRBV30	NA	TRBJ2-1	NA	CAWSGAGLQKFF	TGTGCCTGGTCTGGGGCGGGACTCCAGAAGTTCTTC
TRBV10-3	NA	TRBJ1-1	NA	CAIRGDSLGTEAFF	TGTGCCATCAGAGGCGACAGCCTCGGAACTGAAGCTTTCTTT
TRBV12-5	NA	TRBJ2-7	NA	CASAVDSPSYEQYF	TGTGCTAGTGCCGTGGACAGCCCCTCCTACGAGCAGTACTTC
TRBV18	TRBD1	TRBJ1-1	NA	CASSPQGAAVPNTEAFF	TGTGCCAGCTCACCACAGGGGGCGGCGGTTCCGAACACTGAAGCTTTCTTT
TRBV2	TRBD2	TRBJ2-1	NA	CASSGAGTSGGLTYNEQFF	TGTGCCAGCAGTGGGGCCGGGACTAGCGGGGGATTAACCTACAATGAGCAGTTCTTC
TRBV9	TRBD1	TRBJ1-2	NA	CASSGGQGGGYTF	TGTGCCAGCAGCGGGGGACAGGGTGGTGGCTACACCTTC
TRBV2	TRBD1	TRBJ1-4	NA	CASSDIGTGNEKLFF	TGTGCCAGCAGTGACATAGGGACAGGGAATGAAAAACTGTTTTTT
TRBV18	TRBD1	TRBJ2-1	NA	CASSPGQGSYNEQFF	TGTGCCAGCTCACCCGGACAGGGCTCCTACAATGAGCAGTTCTTC
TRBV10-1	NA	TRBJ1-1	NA	CASKAGGAGTEAFF	TGCGCCAGCAAAGCGGGGGGCGCGGGGACTGAAGCTTTCTTT
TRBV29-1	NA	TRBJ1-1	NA	CSVSLLEGSVEAFF	TGCAGCGTTTCTCTCCTCGAGGGTTCGGTTGAAGCTTTCTTT
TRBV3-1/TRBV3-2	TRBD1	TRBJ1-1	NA	CASSPRTGRENTEAFF	TGTGCCAGCAGCCCCCGGACAGGGAGGGAGAACACTGAAGCTTTCTTT
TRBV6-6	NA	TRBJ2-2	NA	CASSYSVGVSTGELFF	TGTGCCAGCAGTTACTCGGTGGGAGTGAGCACCGGGGAGCTGTTTTTT
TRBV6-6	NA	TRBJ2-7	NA	CASTSQLYREQYF	TGTGCCAGCACCAGTCAGTTATATCGCGAGCAGTACTTC
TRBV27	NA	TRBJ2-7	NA	CASSLWGGDEQYF	TGTGCCAGCAGTTTATGGGGGGGCGACGAGCAGTACTTC
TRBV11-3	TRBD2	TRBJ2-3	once	CASRAWTSGSSDTQYF	TGTGCCAGCAGAGCTTGGACTAGCGGGAGTTCAGATACGCAGTATTTT
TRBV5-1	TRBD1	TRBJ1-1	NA	CASSAGTGSAEAFF	TGCGCCAGCAGCGCCGGGACAGGGTCGGCTGAAGCTTTCTTT
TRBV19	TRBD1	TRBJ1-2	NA	CASSIDDRGNYGYTF	TGTGCCAGTAGTATAGACGACAGGGGCAACTATGGCTACACCTTC
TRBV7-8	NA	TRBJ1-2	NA	CASSLTPGSYGYTF	TGTGCCAGCAGCCTTACCCCTGGGAGCTATGGCTACACCTTC
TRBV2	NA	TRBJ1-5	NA	CASRQGHYNQPQHF	TGTGCCAGCAGACAGGGCCATTACAATCAGCCCCAGCATTTT
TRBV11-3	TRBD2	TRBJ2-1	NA	CASSLGTSRAFF	TGTGCCAGCAGCTTAGGGACTAGCAGGGCGTTCTTC
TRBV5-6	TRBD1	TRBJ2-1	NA	CASSSVWDRGPNEQFF	TGTGCCAGCAGCTCGGTTTGGGACAGGGGGCCGAATGAGCAGTTCTTC
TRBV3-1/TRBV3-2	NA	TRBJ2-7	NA	CASSPGRYEQYF	TGTGCCAGCAGCCCAGGGAGGTACGAGCAGTACTTC
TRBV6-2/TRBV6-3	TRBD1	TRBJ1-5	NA	CASSRSPDRGNQPQHF	TGTGCCAGCAGCCGTAGCCCGGACAGGGGGAATCAGCCCCAGCATTTT
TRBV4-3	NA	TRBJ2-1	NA	CASSQEWARGNEQFF	TGCGCCAGCAGCCAAGAATGGGCCCGCGGGAATGAGCAGTTCTTC
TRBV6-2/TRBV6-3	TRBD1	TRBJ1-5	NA	CASSYQDRGNQPQHF	TGTGCCAGCAGTTACCAGGACAGGGGCAATCAGCCCCAGCATTTT
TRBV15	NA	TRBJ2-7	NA	CATSRAQGSSYEQYF	TGTGCCACCAGCAGAGCACAGGGATCATCCTACGAGCAGTACTTC
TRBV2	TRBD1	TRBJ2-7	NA	CASSPNLRQGPLDEQYF	TGTGCCAGCAGTCCAAACCTAAGACAGGGACCCCTCGACGAGCAGTACTTC
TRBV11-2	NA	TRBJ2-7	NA	CASSHAGTSYEQYF	TGTGCCAGCAGCCACGCCGGGACTTCTTACGAGCAGTACTTC
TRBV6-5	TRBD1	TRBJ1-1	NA	CASSYGGTGKAGQAFF	TGTGCCAGCAGTTACGGGGGGACAGGGAAGGCTGGTCAGGCTTTCTTT
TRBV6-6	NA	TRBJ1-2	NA	CASSYYRDYGYTF	TGTGCCAGCAGTTACTACAGGGATTATGGCTACACCTTC
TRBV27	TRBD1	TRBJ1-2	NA	CASSLDGTGYGYTF	TGTGCCAGCAGTTTAGACGGGACAGGCTATGGCTACACCTTC
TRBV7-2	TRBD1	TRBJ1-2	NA	CASSLVAGQGAGYTF	TGTGCCAGCAGCTTAGTAGCCGGACAGGGGGCCGGCTACACCTTC
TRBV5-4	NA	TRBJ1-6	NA	CASSLVVSSYNSPLHF	TGTGCCAGCAGCTTGGTTGTGAGCTCCTATAATTCACCCCTCCACTTT
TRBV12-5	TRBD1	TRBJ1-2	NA	CASGLDILPGQGRYGYTF	TGTGCTAGTGGTTTGGATATTTTACCGGGACAGGGCCGCTATGGCTACACCTTC
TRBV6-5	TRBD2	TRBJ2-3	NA	CASSSAGVRDTQYF	TGTGCCAGCAGTTCGGCGGGAGTACGTGATACGCAGTATTTT